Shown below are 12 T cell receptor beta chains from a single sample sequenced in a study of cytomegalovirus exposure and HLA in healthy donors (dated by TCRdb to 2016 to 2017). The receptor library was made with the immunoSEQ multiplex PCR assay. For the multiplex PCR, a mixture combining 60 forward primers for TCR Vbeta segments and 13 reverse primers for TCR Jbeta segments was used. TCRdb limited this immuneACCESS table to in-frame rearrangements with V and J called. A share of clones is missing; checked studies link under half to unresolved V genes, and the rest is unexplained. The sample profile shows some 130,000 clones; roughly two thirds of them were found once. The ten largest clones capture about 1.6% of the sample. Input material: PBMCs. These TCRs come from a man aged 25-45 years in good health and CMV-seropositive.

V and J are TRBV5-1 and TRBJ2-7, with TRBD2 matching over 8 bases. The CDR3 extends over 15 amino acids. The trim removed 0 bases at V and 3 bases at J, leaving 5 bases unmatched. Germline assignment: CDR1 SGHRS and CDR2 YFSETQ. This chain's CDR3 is CASSLGPGGDYEQYF. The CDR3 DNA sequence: TGCGCCAGCAGCTTGGGGCCGGGAGGGGACTACGAGCAGTACTTC. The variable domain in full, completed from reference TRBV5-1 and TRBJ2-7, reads KAGVTQTPRYLIKTRGQQVTLSCSPISGHRSVSWYQQTPGQGLQFLFEYFSETQRNKGNFPGRFSGRQFSNSRSEMNVSTLELGDSALYLCASSLGPGGDYEQYFGPGTRLTVT.

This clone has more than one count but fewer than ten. CDR3 coding DNA: TGTGCAAGTCGCTTAACCGGGGGTTTAGCGAGGGCCGGGGAGCTGTTTTTT. This encodes CASRLTGGLARAGELFF. The chain is built from TRBV12-2 and TRBJ2-2; no check of the table's D call, TRBD2, against the DNA was made. TRBV12-2 is tagged as a pseudogene. This CDR3 comprises 17 residues.

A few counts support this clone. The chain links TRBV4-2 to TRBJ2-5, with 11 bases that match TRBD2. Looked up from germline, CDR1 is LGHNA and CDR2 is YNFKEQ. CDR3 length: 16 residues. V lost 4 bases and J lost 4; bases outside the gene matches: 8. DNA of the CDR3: TGTGCCAGCAGCCCTACTAGCGGGAGAATGGGAGAGACCCAGTACTTC. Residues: CASSPTSGRMGETQYF.

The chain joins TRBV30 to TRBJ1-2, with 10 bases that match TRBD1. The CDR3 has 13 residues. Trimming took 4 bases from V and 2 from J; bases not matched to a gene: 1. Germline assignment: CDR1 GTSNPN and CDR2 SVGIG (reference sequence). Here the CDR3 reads CAWTGQGNYGYTF. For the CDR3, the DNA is TGTGCCTGGACGGGACAGGGGAACTATGGCTACACCTTC.

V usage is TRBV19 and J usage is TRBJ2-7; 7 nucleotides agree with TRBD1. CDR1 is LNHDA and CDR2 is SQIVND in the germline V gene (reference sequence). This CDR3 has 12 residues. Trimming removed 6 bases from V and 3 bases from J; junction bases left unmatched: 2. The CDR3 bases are TGTGCCAGTAGGGACAGGCTCTACGAGCAGTACTTC. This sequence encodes CASRDRLYEQYF. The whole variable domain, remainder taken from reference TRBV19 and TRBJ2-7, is DGGITQSPKYLFRKEGQNVTLSCEQNLNHDAMYWYRQDPGQGLRLIYYSQIVNDFQKGDIAEGYSVSREKKESFPLTVTSAQKNPTAFYLCASRDRLYEQYFGPGTRLTVT.

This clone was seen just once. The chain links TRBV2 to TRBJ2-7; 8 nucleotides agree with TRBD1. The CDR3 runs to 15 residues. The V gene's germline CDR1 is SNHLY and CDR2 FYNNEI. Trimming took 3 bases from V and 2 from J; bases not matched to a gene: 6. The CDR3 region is CASSEAGTGTYEQYF. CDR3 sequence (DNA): TGTGCCAGCAGTGAGGCCGGGACAGGTACCTACGAGCAGTACTTC.

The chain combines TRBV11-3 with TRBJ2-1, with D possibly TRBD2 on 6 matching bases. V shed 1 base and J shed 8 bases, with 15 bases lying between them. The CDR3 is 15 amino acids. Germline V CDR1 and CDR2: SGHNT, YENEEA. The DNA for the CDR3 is TGTGCCAGCAGCTTAGTTGGGGGGTTGGGCCATGAGCAGTTCTTC. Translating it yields CASSLVGGLGHEQFF.

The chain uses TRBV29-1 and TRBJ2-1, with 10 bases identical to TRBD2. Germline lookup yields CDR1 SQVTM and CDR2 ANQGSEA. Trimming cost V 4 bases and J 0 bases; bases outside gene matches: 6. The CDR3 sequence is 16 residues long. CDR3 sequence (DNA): TGCAGCGTTGGGCTAGCGGGAGCCCTCTCCTACAATGAGCAGTTCTTC. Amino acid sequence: CSVGLAGALSYNEQFF.

The CDR3 DNA is TGTGCCAGCAGCTTAAGCGGGACCTACAATGAGCAGTTCTTC. Residues: CASSLSGTYNEQFF. This sequence joins TRBV7-3 and TRBJ2-1; weak D call: TRBD2 (6 bases). CDR1 and CDR2 from the germline V gene are SGHTA and FQGTGA. This CDR3 contains 14 residues. V was shortened by 1 base and J by 2 bases, with 6 bases between the two germline ends.

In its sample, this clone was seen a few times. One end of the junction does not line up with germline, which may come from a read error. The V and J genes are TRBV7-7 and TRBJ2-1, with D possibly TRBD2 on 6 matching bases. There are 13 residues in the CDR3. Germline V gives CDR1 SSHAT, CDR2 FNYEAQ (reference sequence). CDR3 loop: CASSERARGEQFF. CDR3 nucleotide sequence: TGTGCTAGCAGTGAGCGGGCCCGGGGTGAGCAGTTCTTC.

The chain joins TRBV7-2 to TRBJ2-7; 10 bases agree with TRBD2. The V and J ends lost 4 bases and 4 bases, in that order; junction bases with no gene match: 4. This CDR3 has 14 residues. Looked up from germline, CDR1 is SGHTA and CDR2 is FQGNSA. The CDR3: CASSWLAGAYEQYF. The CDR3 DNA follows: TGTGCCAGCAGCTGGCTAGCGGGAGCTTACGAGCAGTACTTC.

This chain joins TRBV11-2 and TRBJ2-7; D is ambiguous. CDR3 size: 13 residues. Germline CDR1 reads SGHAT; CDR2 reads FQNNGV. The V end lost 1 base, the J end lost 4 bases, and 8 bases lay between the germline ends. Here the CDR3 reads CASSLGFPYEQYF. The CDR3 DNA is TGTGCCAGCAGCTTAGGTTTTCCTTACGAGCAGTACTTC.